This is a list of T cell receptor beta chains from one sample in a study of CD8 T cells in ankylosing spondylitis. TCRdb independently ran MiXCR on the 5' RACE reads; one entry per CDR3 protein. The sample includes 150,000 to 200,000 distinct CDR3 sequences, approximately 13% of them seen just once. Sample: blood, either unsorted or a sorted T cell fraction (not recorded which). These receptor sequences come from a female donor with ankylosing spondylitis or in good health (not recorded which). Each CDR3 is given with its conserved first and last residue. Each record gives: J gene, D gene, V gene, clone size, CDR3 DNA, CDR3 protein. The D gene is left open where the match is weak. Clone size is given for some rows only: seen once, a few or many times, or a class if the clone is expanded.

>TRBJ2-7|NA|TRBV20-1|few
TGCAGTGCCGGGCGACAGTTCGAGCAGTACTTC
CSAGRQFEQYF
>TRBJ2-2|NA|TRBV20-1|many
TGCAGTGCTAGAGATCCGGGGAACACCGGGGAGCTGTTTTTT
CSARDPGNTGELFF
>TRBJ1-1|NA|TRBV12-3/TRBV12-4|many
TGTGCCAGCAGTTTGGCAGCTAGCTATGAAGCTTTCTTT
CASSLAASYEAFF
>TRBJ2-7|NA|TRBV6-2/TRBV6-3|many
TGTGCCAGCAGCTCCCCGGGACGGACTTTTGAGCAGTACTTC
CASSSPGRTFEQYF
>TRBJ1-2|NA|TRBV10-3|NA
TGTGCCATCAGCGAGGAAGGACCACTCCCGGGCCATGTCGGTGGCTACACCTTC
CAISEEGPLPGHVGGYTF
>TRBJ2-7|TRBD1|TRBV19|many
TGTGCCAGTAGTGCCCTACCGGGACAGAGCTCCTACGAGCAGTACTTC
CASSALPGQSSYEQYF
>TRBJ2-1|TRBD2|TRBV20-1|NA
TGCAGTGCTAGAGAGGGAGGGCGGGAGGAACGCAATGAGCAGTTCTTC
CSAREGGREERNEQFF
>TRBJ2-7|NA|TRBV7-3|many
TGTGCCAGCAGCTTCCGCCAGGGACGGAACTACGAGCAGTACTTC
CASSFRQGRNYEQYF
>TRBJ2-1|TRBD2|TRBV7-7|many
TGTGCTAGCAGCTTAACCCCCACTAGCGGGGAGCAGTTCTTC
CASSLTPTSGEQFF
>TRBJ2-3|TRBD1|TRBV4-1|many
TGCGCCAGCAGCCAAGATAGGGGGCTTACCACGGGGGATACGCAGTATTTT
CASSQDRGLTTGDTQYF
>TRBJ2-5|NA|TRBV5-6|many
TGTGCCAGCAGCTTTCCTTCGGCAGCGGGAGAGACCCAGTACTTC
CASSFPSAAGETQYF
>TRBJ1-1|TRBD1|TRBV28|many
TGTGCCAGCAGGGGACAGGGGGCTGAAGCTTTCTTT
CASRGQGAEAFF
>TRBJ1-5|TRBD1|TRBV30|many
TGTGCCTGGAGTGCTTGGGACAGGGGGTTTGGTCAGCCCCAGCATTTT
CAWSAWDRGFGQPQHF
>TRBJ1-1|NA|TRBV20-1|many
TGCAGTGCTAGTGGACCCACGGCGATAGCTTTCTTT
CSASGPTAIAFF
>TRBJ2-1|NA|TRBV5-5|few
TGTGCCAGCAGCTTGGAATCTAGGGTAGGGGGAAATGAGCAGTTCTTC
CASSLESRVGGNEQFF
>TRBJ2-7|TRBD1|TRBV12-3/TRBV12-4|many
TGTGCCAGCACCATTGGACAGGGCCTCGAGCAGTACTTC
CASTIGQGLEQYF
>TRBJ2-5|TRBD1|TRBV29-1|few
TGCAGCGTGGGACAGCGCGCTGAAGAGACCCAGTACTTC
CSVGQRAEETQYF
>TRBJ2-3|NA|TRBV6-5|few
TGTGCCAGCAGTTACTCGCTGCCGGGGCGGCTTAGCACAGATACGCAGTATTTT
CASSYSLPGRLSTDTQYF
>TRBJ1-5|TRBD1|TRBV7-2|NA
TGTGCCAGCAGCCAAACAGGGGGCGGCCAGCCCCAGCATTTT
CASSQTGGGQPQHF
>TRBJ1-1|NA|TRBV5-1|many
TGCGCCAGCAGCGCCCGACAGGCGGCGGGCACTGAAGCTTTCTTT
CASSARQAAGTEAFF
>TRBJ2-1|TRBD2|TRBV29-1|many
TGCAGCGGCTTGGAGGGGCGCGGGAGCGGGAGATCCTACAATGAGCAGTTCTTC
CSGLEGRGSGRSYNEQFF
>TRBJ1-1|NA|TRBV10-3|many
TGTGCCATCGGAGCGGGGAACACTGAAGCTTTCTTT
CAIGAGNTEAFF
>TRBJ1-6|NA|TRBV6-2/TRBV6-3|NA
TGTGCCAGCAACGGGACACCAAATAATTCACCCCTCCACTTT
CASNGTPNNSPLHF
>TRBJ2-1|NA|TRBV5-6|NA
TGTGCCAGCAGCCCGGATGAAATGGCGGGTGGCTACAATGAGCAGTTCTTC
CASSPDEMAGGYNEQFF
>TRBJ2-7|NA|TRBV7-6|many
TGTGCCAGCAGCGCCACGCCTCCTATAGCGGAGATAACCTACGAGCAGTACTTC
CASSATPPIAEITYEQYF